These 24 T cell receptor beta chains were sequenced from one sample in a study of cytomegalovirus exposure and HLA in healthy donors. PCR used 60 Vbeta primers and 13 Jbeta primers. The data were produced by immunoSEQ multiplex PCR, yet TCRdb's version contains in-frame clones alone and is incomplete. This sample has about 190,000 clones; roughly 80% occur once, and the top ten carry roughly 1.6%. The sample taken for sequencing was PBMCs. All receptors come from a woman aged 18-29 years in good health and CMV-seronegative.

The rearrangement joins TRBV30 to TRBJ2-1; TRBD1 agrees at 9 bases. The CDR3 extends over 15 amino acids. Looked up from germline, CDR1 is GTSNPN and CDR2 is SVGIG (reference sequence). Trimming took 3 bases from V and 5 from J; bases not matched to a gene: 8. CDR3 residues: CAWSGTGQGDNEQFF. As DNA, the CDR3 is TGTGCCTGGAGCGGCACGGGACAGGGAGACAATGAGCAGTTCTTC.

The V and J genes are TRBV29-1 and TRBJ2-7; D perhaps matches TRBD2 (7 bases). This CDR3 comprises 14 residues. Trimming took off 0 bases at V and 2 bases at J, with 11 bases between the two ends. Germline CDR1 reads SQVTM; CDR2 reads ANQGSEA. CDR3 bases: TGCAGCGTTGAAGAGGGGGGGCCGGCCTACGAGCAGTACTTC. It codes for CSVEEGGPAYEQYF.

The chain carries TRBV28 and TRBJ1-2; D call uncertain. This CDR3 spans 12 amino acids. V was pared by 5 bases and J by 4 bases, with 8 bases between. CDR1 is MDHEN and CDR2 is SYDVKM in the germline V gene. This CDR3 is CASSLTVYGYTF. The CDR3 nucleotides read TGTGCCAGCAGTCTTACTGTCTATGGCTACACCTTC.

The chain has TRBV28 and TRBJ1-3; 10 positions match TRBD1. Germline CDR1 reads MDHEN; CDR2 reads SYDVKM. Trimming cost V 4 bases and J 4 bases; bases outside gene matches: 1. There are 14 residues in the CDR3. CDR3 loop: CASSWGQGGNTIYF. DNA for the CDR3: TGTGCCAGCAGTTGGGGACAGGGGGGAAACACCATATATTTT.

This clone was recorded only once. This is likely an artifact of a read error, given a far larger clone one base away. The chain links TRBV2 to TRBJ2-2, with TRBD2 identical over 10 bases. CDR3 length equals 15 residues. V trimming: 2 bases; J trimming: 4 bases; junction bases outside the gene matches: 1. Germline V CDR1 and CDR2: SNHLY, FYNNEI. CDR3 sequence (DNA): TGTGCCAGCAGTGAAACTAGCGGGACCACCGGGGAGCTGTTTTTT. This gives the protein CASSETSGTTGELFF.

The chain carries TRBV6-5 and TRBJ1-2; TRBD1 is a possible D gene (5 bases). CDR1 and CDR2 (germline): MNHEY, SVGAGI. V was clipped by 5 bases and J by 0 bases, with 10 bases between them. This CDR3 contains 14 residues. CDR3 DNA sequence: TGTGCCAGCAGTACAAGACAGTCTAACTATGGCTACACCTTC. Translation gives CASSTRQSNYGYTF.

The J gene is TRBJ2-7, the V gene TRBV19, with TRBD2 as a possible D gene (6 bases). The CDR3 totals 15 residues. Trimming cost V 1 base and J 0 bases, with 10 bases left between them. Germline V gene data show CDR1 as LNHDA and CDR2 as SQIVND (reference sequence). As DNA, the CDR3 is TGTGCCAGTAGTATAGCGGGAGAGATCTCCTACGAGCAGTACTTC. Its translation: CASSIAGEISYEQYF.

This clone was detected once. This chain links TRBV30 with TRBJ1-1; no clear D gene. Per germline, CDR1 GTSNPN and CDR2 SVGIG (reference sequence). The V and J ends lost 2 bases and 3 bases respectively, with 13 bases between them. The CDR3 spans 14 residues. For the CDR3, the DNA is TGTGCCTGGAGTCTAAGCGCGTTGTACACTGAAGCTTTCTTT. Amino acids: CAWSLSALYTEAFF. The whole variable domain, remainder taken from reference TRBV30 and TRBJ1-1, is SQTIHQWPATLVQPVGSPLSLECTVEGTSNPNLYWYRQAAGRGLQLLFYSVGIGQISSEVPQNLSASRPQDRQFILSSKKLLLSDSGFYLCAWSLSALYTEAFFGQGTRLTVV.

V usage is TRBV11-2 and J usage is TRBJ1-2; 7 bases fit TRBD1. Germline V gives CDR1 SGHAT, CDR2 FQNNGV. The V and J ends lost 6 bases and 7 bases, in that order; junction bases with no gene match: 8. The CDR3 has 13 amino acids. As DNA, the CDR3 is TGTGCCAGCAGACAATCAGGGGGAAGTGGCTACACCTTC. This encodes CASRQSGGSGYTF.

This clone was observed a few times. V and J are TRBV6-1 and TRBJ2-7, with unresolved D. The CDR3 is made up of 13 amino acids. Germline CDR1 and CDR2: MNHNS and SASEGT. Trimming removed 4 bases from V and 4 bases from J, with 11 bases in between. CDR3 protein: CASSVQMTYEQYF. CDR3 bases: TGTGCCAGCAGTGTACAGATGACATACGAGCAGTACTTC.

This clone was seen more than once but under ten times. The CDR3 loop is CASSGPGETSVGNQPQHF. CDR3 bases: TGTGCCAGTAGTGGGCCCGGGGAGACTTCCGTCGGCAATCAGCCCCAGCATTTT. This chain joins TRBV19 and TRBJ1-5, with D hard to call. The CDR3 contains 18 residues. CDR1 and CDR2 from the germline V gene are LNHDA and SQIVND (reference sequence). Trimming stripped 5 bases from V and 2 bases from J, with 22 bases between.

The chain carries TRBV5-6 and TRBJ1-5, with 9 bases fitting TRBD1. The CDR3 consists of 16 residues. Germline assignment: CDR1 SGHDT and CDR2 YYEEEE. V shed 0 bases and J 6 bases; nucleotides not matched to a gene: 7. The CDR3 is CASSLAKQGASQPQHF. DNA for the CDR3: TGTGCCAGCAGCTTGGCCAAACAGGGGGCCTCTCAGCCCCAGCATTTT.

Comments on this clone: Additional DNA sequences in this sample encode the identical CDR3. This chain joins TRBV2 and TRBJ1-3; D is perhaps TRBD1 (5 bases). From germline, CDR1 is SNHLY and CDR2 FYNNEI. The CDR3 extends over 13 amino acids. Trimming took 5 bases from V and 1 from J, leaving 6 bases between them. Here the CDR3 reads CASSTGSGNTIYF. The CDR3 DNA sequence: TGTGCCAGCAGTACAGGATCTGGAAACACCATATATTTT. Variable domain in full (rest from reference TRBV2 and TRBJ1-3): EPEVTQTPSHQVTQMGQEVILRCVPISNHLYFYWYRQILGQKVEFLVSFYNNEISEKSEIFDDQFSVERPDGSNFTLKIRSTKLEDSAMYFCASSTGSGNTIYFGEGSWLTVV.

Concerning this clone itself: Its ends do not fully match the called genes, so a read error is possible. The J gene is TRBJ2-3, the V gene TRBV18; TRBD1 might be the D (6 bases). The germline V gene encodes CDR1 KGHSH and CDR2 LQKENI. The CDR3 has 12 amino acids. CDR3 DNA: TGTGCCAGCTCACCAGACAGGAGTGACTCGAATTTT. This gives the protein CASSPDRSDSNF.

V usage is TRBV5-4 and J usage is TRBJ2-3, with D possibly matching TRBD1 (6 bases). The CDR3 is made up of 15 amino acids. V was trimmed by 4 bases and J by 6 bases, leaving 18 bases between them. CDR1 SGHNT and CDR2 YYREEE come from the germline V gene (reference sequence). CDR3 protein: CASSHPNTGTDTQYF. The DNA for the CDR3 is TGTGCCAGCAGCCATCCGAATACAGGGACGGATACGCAGTATTTT.

The rearrangement links TRBV4-3 to TRBJ2-1, with TRBD1 identical over 8 bases. V lost 4 bases to trimming and J lost 9 bases; unmatched junction nucleotides: 14. Germline-derived CDR1 and CDR2 are LGHNA and YSLEER. The CDR3 spans 16 residues. CDR3 amino acids: CASSPAPGQETAEQFF. CDR3 nucleotides: TGCGCCAGCAGCCCGGCACCGGGACAGGAGACGGCTGAGCAGTTCTTC.

CDR3 in DNA: TGTGCCAGCATGGGAGAAAGTATCTCCACTGAAGCTTTCTTT. Its translation is CASMGESISTEAFF. The rearrangement uses TRBV2 and TRBJ1-1, with D unclear. V lost 7 bases, J lost 4 bases, and 16 bases lay in between. The CDR3 extends over 14 amino acids. Germline lookup yields CDR1 SNHLY and CDR2 FYNNEI.

V usage is TRBV19 and J usage is TRBJ1-5; tentatively, D is TRBD1 (6 bases). The CDR3 consists of 16 residues. Germline loops: CDR1 LNHDA, CDR2 SQIVND (reference sequence). V lost 3 bases and J 5 bases, leaving 17 bases between the germline ends. CDR3 loop: CASSIRDWDTDQPQHF. The CDR3 bases are TGTGCCAGTAGTATCCGTGATTGGGACACCGATCAGCCCCAGCATTTT. Filled out from reference TRBV19 and TRBJ1-5, the complete variable domain reads DGGITQSPKYLFRKEGQNVTLSCEQNLNHDAMYWYRQDPGQGLRLIYYSQIVNDFQKGDIAEGYSVSREKKESFPLTVTSAQKNPTAFYLCASSIRDWDTDQPQHFGDGTRLSIL.

V and J are TRBV6-1 and TRBJ2-2, with 11 bases aligning to TRBD1. Germline loops: CDR1 MNHNS, CDR2 SASEGT. The CDR3 runs 15 residues. Trimming took 3 bases from V and 8 from J; bases not matched to a gene: 5. Here the CDR3 DNA reads TGTGCCAGCAGTGAGGACAGGGGGCGTTCAGGGGAGCTGTTTTTT. It specifies CASSEDRGRSGELFF.

This chain connects TRBV28 to TRBJ2-6, with 7 bases fitting TRBD1. V lost 6 bases to trimming and J lost 0 bases; unmatched junction nucleotides: 5. The CDR3 has 16 amino acids. The germline V gene encodes CDR1 MDHEN and CDR2 SYDVKM. CDR3 nucleotide sequence: TGTGCCAGCAGGTGGGACAGCGACTCTGGGGCCAACGTCCTGACTTTC. Its protein is CASRWDSDSGANVLTF.

CDR3 residues: CASSSRDRAGSAQHF. The CDR3 DNA follows: TGTGCCAGCAGTTCCCGGGACAGGGCGGGATCCGCCCAGCATTTT. V and J are TRBV28 and TRBJ1-5; 9 nucleotides line up with TRBD1. CDR1 is MDHEN and CDR2 is SYDVKM in the germline V gene. CDR3 size: 15 residues. Trimming took 4 bases from V and 11 from J; bases not matched to a gene: 12.

V and J are TRBV6-5 and TRBJ1-2; possibly TRBD1 for D (6 bases). CDR3 length: 14 amino acids. Trimming removed 2 bases at V and 4 bases at J, with 11 bases between. The germline V gene encodes CDR1 MNHEY and CDR2 SVGAGI. The CDR3 coding sequence is TGTGCCAGCAGTTACAGGCAGGGGATCTATGGCTACACCTTC. Encoded protein: CASSYRQGIYGYTF.

The chain employs TRBV6-4 and TRBJ1-1; 8 positions match TRBD1. The CDR3 length is 13 residues. Trimming removed 6 bases from V and 3 bases from J; junction bases left unmatched: 3. CDR1 and CDR2 (germline): MRHNA, SNTAGT. The CDR3 DNA sequence: TGTGCCAGCAGCAGGGGGCTTGACACTGAAGCTTTCTTT. Its translation: CASSRGLDTEAFF.

This sequence joins TRBV7-9 and TRBJ1-2; 9 positions match TRBD1. The CDR3 extends over 15 amino acids. In germline, CDR1 is SEHNR, CDR2 FQNEAQ (reference sequence). Trimming at V came to 2 bases and at J to 5 bases, leaving 6 bases not matched to a gene. CDR3 nucleotide sequence: TGTGCCAGCAGCTTACCTGGGACAGGGTTTTATGGCTACACCTTC. This gives the protein CASSLPGTGFYGYTF.